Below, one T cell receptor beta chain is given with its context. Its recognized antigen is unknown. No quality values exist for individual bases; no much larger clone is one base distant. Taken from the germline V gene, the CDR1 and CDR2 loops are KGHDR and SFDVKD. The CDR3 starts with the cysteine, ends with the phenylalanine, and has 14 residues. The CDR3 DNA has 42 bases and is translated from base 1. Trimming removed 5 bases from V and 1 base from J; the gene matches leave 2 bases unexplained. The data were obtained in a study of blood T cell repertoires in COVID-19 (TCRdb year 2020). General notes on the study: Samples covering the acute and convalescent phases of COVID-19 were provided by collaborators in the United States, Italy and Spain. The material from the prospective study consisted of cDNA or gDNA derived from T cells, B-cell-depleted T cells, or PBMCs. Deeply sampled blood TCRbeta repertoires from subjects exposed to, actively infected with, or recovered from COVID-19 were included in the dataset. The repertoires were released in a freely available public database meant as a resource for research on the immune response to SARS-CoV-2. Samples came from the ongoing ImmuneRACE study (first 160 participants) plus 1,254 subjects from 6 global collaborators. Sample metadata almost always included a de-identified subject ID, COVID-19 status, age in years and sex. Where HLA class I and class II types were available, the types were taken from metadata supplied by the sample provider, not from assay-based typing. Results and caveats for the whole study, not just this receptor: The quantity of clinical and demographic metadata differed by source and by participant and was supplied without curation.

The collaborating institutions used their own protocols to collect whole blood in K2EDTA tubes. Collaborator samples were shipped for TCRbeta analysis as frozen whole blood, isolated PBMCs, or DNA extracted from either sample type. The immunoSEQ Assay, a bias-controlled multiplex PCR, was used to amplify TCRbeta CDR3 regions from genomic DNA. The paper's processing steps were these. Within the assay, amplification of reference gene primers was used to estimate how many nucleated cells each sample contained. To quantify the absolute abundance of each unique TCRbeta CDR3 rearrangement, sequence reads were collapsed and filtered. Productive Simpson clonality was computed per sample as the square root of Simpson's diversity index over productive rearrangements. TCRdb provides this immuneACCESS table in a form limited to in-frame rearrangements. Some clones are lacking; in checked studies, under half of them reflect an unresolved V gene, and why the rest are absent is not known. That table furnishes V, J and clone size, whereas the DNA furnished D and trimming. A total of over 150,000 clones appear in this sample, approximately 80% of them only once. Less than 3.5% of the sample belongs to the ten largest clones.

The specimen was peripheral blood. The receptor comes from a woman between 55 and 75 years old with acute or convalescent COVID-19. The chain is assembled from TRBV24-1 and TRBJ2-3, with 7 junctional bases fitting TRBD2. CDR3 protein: CATSGSGGTDTQYF. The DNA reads TGTGCCACCAGTGGGAGCGGGGGCACAGATACGCAGTATTTT.